The rows below give T cell receptor beta chains drawn from one sample of a study of molecular identifiers for immune sequencing clone quantification. TCRdb fed the PCR reads into MiXCR, producing one record per CDR3 protein. Among more than 95,000 distinct CDR3 sequences listed, less than 25% were seen once. Sequenced sample: naive CD8+ T cells from blood, with Jurkat cell RNA spiked in. The receptors originated from a human donor in good health. Some libraries in this study had Jurkat cell RNA spiked in. CDR3s include the opening cysteine and the closing phenylalanine or tryptophan. Fields, in order: D gene, V gene, clone size, J gene, CDR3 protein, CDR3 DNA. The D gene is left open where the match is weak. Size values are once, few and many counts, or a class for expanded clones, and some rows have none.

TRBD2	TRBV27	-	TRBJ2-7	CASSTRLAGAYEQYF	TGTGCCAGCAGTACCCGACTAGCGGGAGCCTACGAGCAGTACTTC
TRBD1	TRBV23-1	many	TRBJ1-1	CASSQRTGLNTEAFF	TGCGCCAGCAGTCAACGGACAGGACTGAACACTGAAGCTTTCTTT
TRBD2	TRBV7-9	many	TRBJ2-7	CASRMGGSEQYF	TGTGCCAGCAGGATGGGAGGGTCCGAGCAGTACTTC
TRBD1	TRBV2	many	TRBJ2-5	CASSEGPTGPLGAQYF	TGTGCCAGCAGTGAAGGTCCGACAGGGCCGCTAGGAGCCCAGTACTTC
-	TRBV5-3	-	TRBJ2-1	CASSPRDFPYEQFF	TGTGCCAGCAGCCCTCGGGACTTTCCCTACGAGCAGTTCTTC
-	TRBV15	few	TRBJ2-1	CATSMVGYEQFF	TGTGCCACCAGCATGGTGGGCTATGAGCAGTTCTTC
TRBD1	TRBV6-5	many	TRBJ1-1	CASRPQGSTEAFF	TGTGCCAGCAGACCACAGGGGAGCACTGAAGCTTTCTTT
-	TRBV29-1	many	TRBJ2-2	CSVGEGIGELFF	TGCAGCGTCGGGGAAGGGATCGGGGAGCTGTTTTTT
TRBD1	TRBV7-9	many	TRBJ2-5	CASSSGQGGQETQYF	TGTGCCAGCAGCTCGGGACAGGGTGGGCAAGAGACCCAGTACTTC
-	TRBV5-6	many	TRBJ2-3	CASSLWPGIDTQYF	TGTGCCAGCAGCTTGTGGCCCGGGATAGATACGCAGTATTTT
-	TRBV15	few	TRBJ2-3	CATSRERAGVTDTQYF	TGTGCCACCAGCAGAGAGAGGGCCGGGGTCACAGATACGCAGTATTTT
-	TRBV6-2/TRBV6-3	-	TRBJ2-1	CASSTSWEQFF	TGTGCCAGCAGTACCTCATGGGAGCAGTTCTTC
TRBD2	TRBV7-9	many	TRBJ2-7	CASRPTSGEAEQYF	TGTGCCAGCAGACCGACTAGCGGGGAGGCCGAGCAGTACTTC
-	TRBV4-2	few	TRBJ1-1	CASRASIPLNTEAFF	TGTGCCAGCAGGGCCAGCATCCCCTTGAACACTGAAGCTTTCTTT
-	TRBV7-9	many	TRBJ1-1	CASSITGITEAFF	TGTGCCAGCAGCATCACAGGGATTACTGAAGCTTTCTTT
-	TRBV4-3	-	TRBJ2-3	CASSQELYGRAPTETQYF	TGCGCCAGCAGCCAAGAATTGTATGGACGGGCCCCCACAGAAACGCAGTATTTT
-	TRBV27	many	TRBJ1-2	CASMVQGGSFFGYTF	TGTGCCAGCATGGTACAGGGAGGGTCCTTCTTTGGCTACACCTTC
TRBD2	TRBV7-9	many	TRBJ2-1	CASSFILAGEYNEQFF	TGTGCCAGCAGCTTTATACTAGCGGGGGAATACAATGAGCAGTTCTTC
-	TRBV7-9	-	TRBJ2-5	CASSSIRGTGESQYF	TGTGCCAGCAGCTCCATCAGGGGTACGGGAGAGTCCCAGTACTTC
-	TRBV27	few	TRBJ2-7	CASSLTASRNAGQYF	TGTGCCAGCAGTTTAACGGCTAGTCGAAATGCTGGACAGTACTTC
-	TRBV27	few	TRBJ2-7	CASSLVGHTYEQYF	TGTGCCAGCAGTTTAGTCGGACACACCTACGAGCAGTACTTC
-	TRBV11-2	few	TRBJ2-1	CASSFGGLNEQFF	TGTGCCAGCAGCTTTGGAGGTCTCAATGAGCAGTTCTTC
TRBD2	TRBV2	-	TRBJ2-1	CASSISGRAYNEQFF	TGTGCCAGCAGCATTAGCGGGAGGGCTTACAATGAGCAGTTCTTC
TRBD2	TRBV9	-	TRBJ2-3	CASSVYGGTHSADTQYF	TGTGCCAGCAGCGTATACGGGGGGACCCATAGCGCAGATACGCAGTATTTT
TRBD2	TRBV10-3	many	TRBJ2-6	CAISQGGLGANVLTF	TGTGCCATCAGCCAGGGAGGGCTCGGGGCCAACGTCCTGACTTTC
-	TRBV29-1	few	TRBJ2-7	CSVEGIKGYEQYF	TGCAGCGTTGAAGGGATCAAGGGATACGAGCAGTACTTC
TRBD2	TRBV5-3	few	TRBJ2-7	CASSYGGGVGFYEQYF	TGTGCCAGCAGCTACGGTGGGGGGGTCGGTTTCTACGAGCAGTACTTC
-	TRBV5-4	few	TRBJ1-1	CASSLRGWAEAFF	TGTGCCAGCAGCTTGAGGGGATGGGCTGAAGCTTTCTTT
-	TRBV7-9	-	TRBJ2-2	CASSSPGTGELFF	TGTGCCAGCAGCTCGCCCGGCACCGGGGAGCTGTTTTTT
-	TRBV4-1	many	TRBJ2-1	CASSQGGFGTYNEQFF	TGCGCCAGCAGCCAAGGGGGTTTTGGTACCTACAATGAGCAGTTCTTC
TRBD2	TRBV7-6	-	TRBJ2-5	CASSLTSGVIETQYF	TGTGCCAGCAGCTTGACTAGCGGAGTAATAGAGACCCAGTACTTC
TRBD1	TRBV9	few	TRBJ2-7	CASSVQGEGYEQYF	TGTGCCAGCAGCGTGCAGGGGGAAGGCTACGAGCAGTACTTC
-	TRBV4-3	-	TRBJ2-6	CASSQDAGTGANVLTF	TGCGCCAGCAGCCAAGATGCGGGAACAGGGGCCAACGTCCTGACTTTC
-	TRBV7-9	many	TRBJ2-3	CASSPQNTDTQYF	TGTGCCAGCAGCCCGCAGAACACAGATACGCAGTATTTT
-	TRBV27	many	TRBJ2-7	CASSSGSSYEQYF	TGTGCCAGCAGTTCTGGTAGCTCCTACGAGCAGTACTTC
-	TRBV6-5	many	TRBJ2-7	CASSYSLGYEQYF	TGTGCCAGCAGTTACTCGCTCGGGTACGAGCAGTACTTC
TRBD1	TRBV3-1	-	TRBJ1-4	CASSQDNPFRTGGGEKLFF	TGTGCCAGCAGCCAAGATAATCCCTTTAGGACAGGGGGCGGTGAAAAACTGTTTTTT
-	TRBV7-2	many	TRBJ2-4	CASSPLIGQKKLAKNIQYF	TGTGCCAGCAGCCCTCTCATTGGACAGAAGAAACTAGCCAAAAACATTCAGTACTTC
-	TRBV6-5	many	TRBJ2-7	CASSHSGAEQYF	TGTGCCAGCAGTCACTCGGGAGCCGAGCAGTACTTC
TRBD2	TRBV9	many	TRBJ2-3	CASSVDGLGTDTQYF	TGTGCCAGCAGCGTAGATGGACTAGGTACAGATACGCAGTATTTT
-	TRBV5-1	few	TRBJ2-7	CASSLNRYEQYF	TGCGCCAGCAGCTTAAACCGCTACGAGCAGTACTTC
-	TRBV7-9	-	TRBJ2-7	CASSSSGPGKSYEQYF	TGTGCCAGCAGCTCTTCGGGACCGGGAAAGTCCTACGAGCAGTACTTC
TRBD1	TRBV29-1	once	TRBJ2-5	CSAVGTGGQTQYF	TGCAGCGCTGTGGGGACAGGAGGGCAGACGCAGTACTTC
TRBD1	TRBV4-3	many	TRBJ2-3	CASSQRAGPGTASKYF	TGCGCCAGCAGCCAACGGGCAGGGCCTGGGACAGCCTCAAAGTATTTT
-	TRBV6-5	many	TRBJ2-7	CASRYTGRGSYEQYF	TGTGCCAGCAGGTATACAGGGAGGGGATCCTACGAGCAGTACTTC
-	TRBV28	many	TRBJ2-5	CASSLLRDTQETQYF	TGTGCCAGCAGTTTACTCCGGGACACTCAAGAGACCCAGTACTTC
-	TRBV19	many	TRBJ2-5	CASSFYGGHQETQYF	TGTGCCAGTAGTTTCTATGGGGGGCACCAAGAGACCCAGTACTTC
-	TRBV20-1	many	TRBJ1-2	CSARSPGDVYGYTF	TGCAGTGCCCGAAGCCCAGGGGACGTCTATGGCTACACCTTC
-	TRBV28	many	TRBJ2-5	CASRHTGSQETQYF	TGTGCCAGCAGGCATACAGGGTCGCAAGAGACCCAGTACTTC
-	TRBV7-2	-	TRBJ2-3	CASSLGTGIESFTDTQYF	TGTGCCAGCAGCTTAGGAACAGGGATCGAGTCGTTCACAGATACGCAGTATTTT
-	TRBV12-3/TRBV12-4	many	TRBJ2-5	CASSWAGRAQETQYF	TGTGCCAGCAGTTGGGCGGGCAGGGCACAAGAGACCCAGTACTTC
-	TRBV27	many	TRBJ1-5	CASSLDSQWPQHF	TGTGCCAGCAGTTTGGACAGCCAATGGCCCCAGCATTTT
-	TRBV6-1	many	TRBJ2-7	CASSAGVNYEQYF	TGTGCCAGCAGTGCCGGGGTAAACTACGAGCAGTACTTC
-	TRBV23-1	few	TRBJ2-1	CASSQSESALQGLNEQFF	TGCGCCAGCAGTCAATCCGAATCCGCCCTTCAGGGGTTGAATGAGCAGTTCTTC
TRBD2	TRBV28	many	TRBJ2-5	CASSTETGGQSKETQYF	TGTGCCAGCAGTACAGAAACGGGGGGGCAATCGAAAGAGACCCAGTACTTC
-	TRBV7-8	many	TRBJ2-5	CASSLEPGVKETQYF	TGTGCCAGCAGCTTAGAGCCAGGCGTCAAAGAGACCCAGTACTTC
TRBD1	TRBV27	many	TRBJ1-6	CASSPGTGGISPLHF	TGTGCCAGCAGCCCGGGAACAGGGGGAATTTCACCCCTCCACTTT